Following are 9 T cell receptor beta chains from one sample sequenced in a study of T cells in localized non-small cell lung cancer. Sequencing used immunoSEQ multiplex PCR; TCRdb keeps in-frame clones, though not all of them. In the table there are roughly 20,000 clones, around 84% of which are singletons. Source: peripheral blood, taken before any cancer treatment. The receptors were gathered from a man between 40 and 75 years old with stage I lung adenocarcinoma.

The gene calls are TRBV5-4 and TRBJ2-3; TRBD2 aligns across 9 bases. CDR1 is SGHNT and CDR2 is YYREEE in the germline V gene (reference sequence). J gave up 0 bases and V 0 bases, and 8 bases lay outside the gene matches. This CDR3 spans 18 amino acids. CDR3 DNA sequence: TGTGCCAGCAGCTTGGGGCGGGGGGGGCCCCATAGCACAGATACGCAGTATTTT. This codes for CASSLGRGGPHSTDTQYF. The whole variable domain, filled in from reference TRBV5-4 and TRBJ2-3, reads ETGVTQSPTHLIKTRGQQVTLRCSSQSGHNTVSWYQQALGQGPQFIFQYYREEENGRGNFPPRFSGLQFPNYSSELNVNALELDDSALYLCASSLGRGGPHSTDTQYFGPGTRLTVL.

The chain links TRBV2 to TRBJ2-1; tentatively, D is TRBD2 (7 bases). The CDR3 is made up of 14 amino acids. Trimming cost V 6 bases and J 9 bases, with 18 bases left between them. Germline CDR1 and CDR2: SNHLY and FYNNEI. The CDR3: CASRVQRGGGEQFF. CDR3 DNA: TGTGCCAGCAGGGTCCAAAGGGGGGGCGGTGAGCAGTTCTTC.

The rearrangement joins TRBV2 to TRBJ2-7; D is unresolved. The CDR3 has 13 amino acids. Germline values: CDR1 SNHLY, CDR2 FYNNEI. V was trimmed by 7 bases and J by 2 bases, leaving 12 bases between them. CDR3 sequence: CASNPAFTYEQYF. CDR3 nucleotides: TGTGCCAGCAATCCAGCCTTCACCTACGAGCAGTACTTC.

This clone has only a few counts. This CDR3 is CASSWGASGGQETQYF. The CDR3, as DNA: TGTGCCAGCAGCTGGGGGGCTAGCGGGGGCCAAGAGACCCAGTACTTC. The chain has TRBV11-1 and TRBJ2-5; 10 nucleotides match TRBD2. The length of the CDR3 is 16 residues. Germline CDR1 SGHAT, CDR2 FQDESV (reference sequence). J lost 1 base, V lost 4 bases, and 6 bases had no gene match.

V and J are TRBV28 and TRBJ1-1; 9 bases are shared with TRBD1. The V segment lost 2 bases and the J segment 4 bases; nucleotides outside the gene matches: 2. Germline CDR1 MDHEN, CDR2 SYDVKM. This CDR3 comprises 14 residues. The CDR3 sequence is CASSLTGGVTEAFF. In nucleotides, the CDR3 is TGTGCCAGCAGTTTAACAGGGGGCGTCACTGAAGCTTTCTTT.

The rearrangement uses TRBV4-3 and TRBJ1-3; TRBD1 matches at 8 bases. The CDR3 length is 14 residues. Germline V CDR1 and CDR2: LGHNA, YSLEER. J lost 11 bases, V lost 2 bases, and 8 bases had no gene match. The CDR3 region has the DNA TGCGCCAGCAGCCAACAGGGACAGGCTGTGCCCATATATTTT. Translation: CASSQQGQAVPIYF.

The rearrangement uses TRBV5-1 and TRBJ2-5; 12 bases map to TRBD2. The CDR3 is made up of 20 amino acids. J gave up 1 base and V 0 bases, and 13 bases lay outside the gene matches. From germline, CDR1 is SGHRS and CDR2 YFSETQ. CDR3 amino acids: CASSLAPMLTSGGSQETQYF. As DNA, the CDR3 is TGCGCCAGCAGCTTGGCCCCCATGTTAACTAGCGGGGGGTCCCAAGAGACCCAGTACTTC.

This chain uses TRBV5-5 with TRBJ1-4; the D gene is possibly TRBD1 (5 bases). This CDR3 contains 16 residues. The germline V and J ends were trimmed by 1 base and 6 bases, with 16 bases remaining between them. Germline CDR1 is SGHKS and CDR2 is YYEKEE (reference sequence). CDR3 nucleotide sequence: TGTGCCAGCAGCTTGAGGGGCAGGGCGGGGGATGAAAAACTGTTTTTT. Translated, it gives CASSLRGRAGDEKLFF.

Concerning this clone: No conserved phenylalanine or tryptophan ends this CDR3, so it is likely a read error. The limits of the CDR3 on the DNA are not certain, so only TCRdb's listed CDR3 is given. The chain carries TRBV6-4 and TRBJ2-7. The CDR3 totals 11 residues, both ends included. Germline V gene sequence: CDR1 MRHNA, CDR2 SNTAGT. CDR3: CASRAPWAGDI.